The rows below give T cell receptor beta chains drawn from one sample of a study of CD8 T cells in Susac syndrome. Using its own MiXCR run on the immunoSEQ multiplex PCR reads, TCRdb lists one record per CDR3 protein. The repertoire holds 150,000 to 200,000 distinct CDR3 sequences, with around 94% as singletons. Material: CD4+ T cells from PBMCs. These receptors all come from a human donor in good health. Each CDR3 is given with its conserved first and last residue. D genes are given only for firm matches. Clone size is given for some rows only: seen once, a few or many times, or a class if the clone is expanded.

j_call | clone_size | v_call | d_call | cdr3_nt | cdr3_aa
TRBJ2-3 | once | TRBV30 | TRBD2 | TGTGCCTGGAGTCCTCTTGATATCGGGGGGGCGGCAGATACGCAGTATTTT | CAWSPLDIGGAADTQYF
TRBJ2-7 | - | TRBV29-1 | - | TGCAGCGTTTCCTGGGGGGTTGCCTACGAGCAGTACTTC | CSVSWGVAYEQYF
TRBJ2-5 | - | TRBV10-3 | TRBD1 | TGTGCCATTAGAGGGACAGGGGACGAGACCCAGTACTTC | CAIRGTGDETQYF
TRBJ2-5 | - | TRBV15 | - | TGTGCCACCAGCGGATGGGGGAACGAAGAGACCCAGTACTTC | CATSGWGNEETQYF
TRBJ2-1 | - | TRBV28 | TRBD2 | TGTGCCAGCAGTCGTAGCGGGGGGGTTTGGAATGAGCAGTTCTTC | CASSRSGGVWNEQFF
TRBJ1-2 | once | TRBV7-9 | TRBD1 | TGTGCCAGCAGCACCCGGGACAGTGGCTACACCTTC | CASSTRDSGYTF
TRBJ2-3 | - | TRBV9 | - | TGTGCCAGCAGCGGGGAGGTGCGGGGTTCTCACCAGTATTTT | CASSGEVRGSHQYF
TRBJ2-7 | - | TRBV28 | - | TGTGCCGCGCCTTACGAGCAGTACTTC | CAAPYEQYF
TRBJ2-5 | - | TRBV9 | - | TGTGCCAGCAGCGTAGGGGTAGATCCCTTAGAGACCCAGTACTTC | CASSVGVDPLETQYF
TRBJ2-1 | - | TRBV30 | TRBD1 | TGTGCCTGGGCGTTACAGGGGCACGGTGAGCAGTTCTTC | CAWALQGHGEQFF
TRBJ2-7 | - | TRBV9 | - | TGTGCCAGCAGCGTAGGGCCAGGTACGCCCTACGAGCAGTACTTC | CASSVGPGTPYEQYF
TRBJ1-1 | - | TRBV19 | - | TGTGCCAGTAGTATAAAGGAGAACACTGAAGCTTTCTTT | CASSIKENTEAFF
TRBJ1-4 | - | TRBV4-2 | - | TGTGCCAGCAGCCAAGAGTTCGGGGGGAGTAATGAAAAACTGTTTTTT | CASSQEFGGSNEKLFF
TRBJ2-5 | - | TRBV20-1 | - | TGCAGTGCTCCCGTACAGGGTCAAGAGACCCAGTACTTC | CSAPVQGQETQYF
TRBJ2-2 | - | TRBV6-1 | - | TGTGCCAGCAAACGGGGAACCGGGGAGCTGTTTTTT | CASKRGTGELFF
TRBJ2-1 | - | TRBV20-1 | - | TGCAGTGCTAGAGATGGGGGAGATGAGCAGTTCTTC | CSARDGGDEQFF
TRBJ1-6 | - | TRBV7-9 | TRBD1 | TGTGCCAGCAGCTCCTGGACAGGTCTTAATTCACCCCTCCACTTT | CASSSWTGLNSPLHF
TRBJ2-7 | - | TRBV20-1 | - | TGCAGTGCTAGAGTGGGGGACCACGAGCAGTACTTC | CSARVGDHEQYF
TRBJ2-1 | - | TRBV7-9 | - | TGTGCCAGCAGCCGGACAGACAATGAGCAGTTCTTC | CASSRTDNEQFF
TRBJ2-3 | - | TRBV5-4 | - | TGTGCCAGCACTAGCCAAGGGCGCACAGATACGCAGTATTTT | CASTSQGRTDTQYF
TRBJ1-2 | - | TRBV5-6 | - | TGTGCCAGCAGCTTGACAGCCTCCTATGGCTACACCTTC | CASSLTASYGYTF
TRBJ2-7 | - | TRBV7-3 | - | TGTGCCAGCAGCTTAAGCCCGGGGTGGGAGCAGTACTTC | CASSLSPGWEQYF
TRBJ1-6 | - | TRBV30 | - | TGTGCCTGGAGTGTGACCGGGAGCCCGTATAATTCACCCCTCCACTTT | CAWSVTGSPYNSPLHF
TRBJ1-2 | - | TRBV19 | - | TGTGCCAGTAGTATTAGCTCTACCGGCTACACCTTC | CASSISSTGYTF
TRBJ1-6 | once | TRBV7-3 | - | TGTGCCAGCAGCTTAAGGGGAAGTAATTCACCCCTCCACTTT | CASSLRGSNSPLHF
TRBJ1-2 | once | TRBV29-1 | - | TGCAGCGTTCAGTTGGGCTATGGCTACACCTTC | CSVQLGYGYTF
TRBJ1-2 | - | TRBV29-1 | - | TGCAGCGTTGGTGACACAGGCTACACCTTC | CSVGDTGYTF
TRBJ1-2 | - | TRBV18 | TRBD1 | TGTGCCAGCTCACCACGAAGGGACAGAAACTATGGCTACACCTTC | CASSPRRDRNYGYTF
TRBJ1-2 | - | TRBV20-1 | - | TGCAGTGCTCGCCTGACTGATGGCTACACCTTC | CSARLTDGYTF
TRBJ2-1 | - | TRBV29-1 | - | TGCAGCGTTGACGGGGGTTTGGTCAATGAGCAGTTCTTC | CSVDGGLVNEQFF
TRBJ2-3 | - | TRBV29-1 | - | TGCAGCGTTGGAGGAAGGGCGCGGAATACGCAGTATTTT | CSVGGRARNTQYF
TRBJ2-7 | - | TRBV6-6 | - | TGTGCCAGCAGTTACTCGCTCTACGAGCAGTACTTC | CASSYSLYEQYF
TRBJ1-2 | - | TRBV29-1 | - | TGCAGCGTTGGAGGTGCTAACTATGGCTACACCTTC | CSVGGANYGYTF
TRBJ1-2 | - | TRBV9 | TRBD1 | TGTGCCAGCAGCACAAATGGACAGGGCTATGGCTACACCTTC | CASSTNGQGYGYTF
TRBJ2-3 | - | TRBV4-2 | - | TGTGCCAGCAGCCAAGAAACCAGCGGCGGTCCAGATACGCAGTATTTT | CASSQETSGGPDTQYF
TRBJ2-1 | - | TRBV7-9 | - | TGTGCCAGCGGAGGCTCGGGGGCTAGGGGCAATGAGCAGTTCTTC | CASGGSGARGNEQFF
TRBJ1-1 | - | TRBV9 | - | TGTGCCAGCAGCGTATCAGACTTCACTGAAGCTTTCTTT | CASSVSDFTEAFF
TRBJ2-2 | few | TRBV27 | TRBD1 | TGTGCCAGCAGTCCGGGACAGACGAACACCGGGGAGCTGTTTTTT | CASSPGQTNTGELFF
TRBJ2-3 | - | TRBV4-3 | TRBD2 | TGCGCCAGCAGCCAACGGGTCGCTAGCGGGAGCACAGATACGCAGTATTTT | CASSQRVASGSTDTQYF
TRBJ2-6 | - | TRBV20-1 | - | TGCAGTGCTAGAGATTTATCGGGTTCATCTGGGGCCAACGTCCTGACTTTC | CSARDLSGSSGANVLTF
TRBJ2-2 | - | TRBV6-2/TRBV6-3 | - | TGTGCCAGCAGTTACAAGGGATCCGCCGGGGAGCTGTTTTTT | CASSYKGSAGELFF
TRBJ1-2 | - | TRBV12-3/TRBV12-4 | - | TGTGCCAGCAGGAGGGAATTGGGTGGCTACACCTTC | CASRRELGGYTF
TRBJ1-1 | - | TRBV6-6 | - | TGTGCCAGCAGTCCAGCGAACACTGAAGCTTTCTTT | CASSPANTEAFF